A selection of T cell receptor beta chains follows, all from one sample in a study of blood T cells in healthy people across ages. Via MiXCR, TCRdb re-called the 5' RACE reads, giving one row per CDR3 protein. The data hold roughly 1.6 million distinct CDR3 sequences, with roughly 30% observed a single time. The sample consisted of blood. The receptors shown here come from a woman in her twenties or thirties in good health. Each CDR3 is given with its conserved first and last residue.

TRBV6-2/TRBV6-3 CASSYGRNRAYNEQFF
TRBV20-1 CSAPNRVTGTDTQYF
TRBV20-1 CSARDKGNQPQHF
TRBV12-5 CASGFGQGGADTQYF
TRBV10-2 CASSDPATWLYNEQYF
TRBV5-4 CASSRRQGGTDTQYF
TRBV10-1 CASSEGGTDTQYF
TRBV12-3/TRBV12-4 CASRSAETQYF
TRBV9 CASSVDWSETQYF
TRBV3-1 CASSQDDPAPYNEQFF
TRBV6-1 CASRPIQIGTRSNQPQHF
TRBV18 CASSPQGAYEQYF
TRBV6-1 CASSLGTSGSNKQFF
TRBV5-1 CASSWGLAGSGETQYF
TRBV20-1 CSATLRGLLSLQETQFF
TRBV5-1 CASGAGTDYGYTF
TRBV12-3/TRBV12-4 CASSLKVQAFF
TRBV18 CASSAGAGGQPQHF
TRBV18 CASSPLSDSYYGYTF
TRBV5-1 CASSSVGGSSYNEQFF
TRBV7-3 CASSFGLAGGYEQFF
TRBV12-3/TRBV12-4 CASSFRAGLGSGANVLTF